This T cell receptor beta chain was observed in a study of blood T cell repertoires in COVID-19. About the research overall: Both acute and convalescent COVID-19 samples were obtained from the United States, Italy and Spain. T cells, B-cell-depleted T cells, or PBMCs provided the cDNA or gDNA that served as material.

CDR3 size: 15 residues. After removal of 5 bases from V and 3 bases from J, the junction contained 7 bases not matched to a gene. CDR1 MNHNY and CDR2 SVGAGI come from the germline V gene (reference sequence). Study processing details: It was from reference gene primer amplification that nucleated cell counts were estimated. Here immunoSEQ multiplex PCR was the method, and the copy in TCRdb shows in-frame clones only, minus some. For V, J and clone size, that table is used; D and trimming come from the DNA. The sample records more than 120,000 clones, 88% being singletons. The sample consisted of peripheral blood. This clonotype was sampled from a human donor in a cohort sampled during active COVID-19. The V call is TRBV6-6, the J call TRBJ2-7, with TRBD1 matching over 10 bases. In DNA, the CDR3 is TGTGCCAGCAGTCACGGGACAGGGGAGGACTACGAGCAGTACTTC. Translation: CASSHGTGEDYEQYF.